Below are 3 T cell receptor beta chains sequenced from a single sample in a study of CD8+CD57+ T cells in acquired aplastic anemia. Patients included in sequencing had previously demonstrated CD8+CD57+ cell expansion by flow cytometry. TCR beta VDJ and CDR3 were profiled, and genomic DNA was the template. Each CDR3 protein is one row after TCRdb ran MiXCR on the reads. The profile shows around 200,000 distinct CDR3 sequences, roughly 50% of them singletons. Sequences were obtained from sorted CD4+, CD8+, or CD8+CD57+ T cells (not recorded which) from PBMCs. The source of these receptors is a human donor with aplastic anemia.

This clonotype was recorded at least ten times. V gene TRBV20-1 combines with J gene TRBJ2-5, with 9 bases aligning to TRBD2. This CDR3 region has 16 residues. The junction had 16 bases not matched to a gene; V was cut back by 6 bases and J by 5 bases. CDR1 and CDR2 (germline): DFQATT, SNEGSKA (reference sequence). The CDR3 DNA sequence: TGCAGTGCCCAAGGAACGGCGGGAGGGCCGTGGGAGACCCAGTACTTC. Translated, it gives CSAQGTAGGPWETQYF.

As concerns this clonotype: The junction and the germline gene differ at one end; a read error may be behind it. The CDR3 nucleotides read TGTGCCAGCTCAACCTCAGGGGGCGGCTTTACTAATGAAAAACCGTTTTTT. Translating gives CASSTSGGGFTNEKPFF. J is TRBJ1-4 and V is TRBV18; 8 positions match TRBD1. The CDR3 is 17 residues long. The germline V gene has CDR1 KGHSH and CDR2 LQKENI.

This clonotype occurred once. This sequence joins TRBV10-3 and TRBJ1-6; 7 nucleotides agree with TRBD1. Germline values: CDR1 ENHRY, CDR2 SYGVKD. The CDR3 spans 16 residues. V shed 4 bases, J shed 7 bases, and the junction held 10 bases outside the gene matches. Here the CDR3 reads CAISGPGTAINSPLHF. The CDR3, as DNA: TGTGCCATCAGTGGGCCCGGGACAGCAATAAATTCACCCCTCCACTTT.